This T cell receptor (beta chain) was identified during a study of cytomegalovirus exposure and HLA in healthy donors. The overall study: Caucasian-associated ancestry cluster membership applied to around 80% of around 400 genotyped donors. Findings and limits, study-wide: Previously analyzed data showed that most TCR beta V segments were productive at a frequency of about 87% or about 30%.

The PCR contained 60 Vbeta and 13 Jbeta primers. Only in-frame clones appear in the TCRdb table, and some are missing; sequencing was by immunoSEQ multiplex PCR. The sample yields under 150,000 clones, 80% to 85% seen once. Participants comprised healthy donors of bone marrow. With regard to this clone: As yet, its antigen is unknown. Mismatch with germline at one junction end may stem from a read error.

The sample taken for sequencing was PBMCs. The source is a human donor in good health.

In nucleotides, the CDR3 is TGTGGCAGCAGACCACTAGCGGCAAACACCGGGGAGCTGTTTTTT. Translation: CGSRPLAANTGELFF. The chain is built from TRBV6-5 and TRBJ2-2, with TRBD2 matching 8 bases. CDR3 size: 15 residues. CDR1 and CDR2 from the germline V gene are MNHEY and SVGAGI.